This T cell receptor beta chain is from a study of blood T cell repertoires in COVID-19. Germline V gene lookup returns CDR1 DFQATT and CDR2 SNEGSKA (reference sequence). The CDR3 is 12 amino acids in total, end residues counted. Per the original methods: Amplification of reference gene primers was used by the study to estimate nucleated cell counts. Using immunoSEQ multiplex PCR, the repertoire was profiled, and TCRdb retains in-frame clones only, with some absent. That table supplies the V and J calls and clone size; D and trimming were determined from the DNA. The sample shows approximately 440,000 clones, 90% of them seen only once. Remarks on this clone: The conserved phenylalanine or tryptophan normally closing the CDR3 is absent here, so this likely arose from a read error. Because the CDR3's place on the DNA is in doubt, the DNA is left out and the CDR3 is given as listed by TCRdb.

This sequence was found in a young man who had recovered from COVID-19. The chain uses TRBV20-1 and TRBJ1-2. Specimen: PBMCs or T cells enriched from blood (not recorded which). The CDR3: CSASADCGLCRA.